This record concerns one TCR beta chain sequence. Its cognate antigen is unknown. This entry comes from a study of PD-1 blockade in classical Hodgkin lymphoma. The germline V gene encodes CDR1 MNHEY and CDR2 SVGAGI. The CDR3 has 14 residues. Deletions cut 6 bases from V and 6 bases from J, with 14 bases between. Only in-frame clones appear in the TCRdb table, and some are missing; sequencing was by immunoSEQ multiplex PCR. The repertoire has about 32,000 clones, 80% to 90% of them found once; the top ten carry more than 30%. Points from the study as a whole: Those achieving complete response showed baseline diversity like newly diagnosed patients. While CD8+ TCR diversity did not rise significantly by C4D1, CD4+ TCR diversity did.

After autologous stem cell transplantation all patients relapsed, and prior brentuximab vedotin exposure differed between cohorts. The sequence came from a human donor with classical Hodgkin lymphoma. The V and J genes are TRBV6-5 and TRBJ1-4; D remains ambiguous. Sequenced material: peripheral blood mononuclear cells (PBMCs), taken at baseline. CDR3 in DNA: TGTGCCAGCAGCCTTGGCCCAAGGGATGAAAAACTGTTTTTT. This encodes CASSLGPRDEKLFF.